The entry below gives a single T cell receptor (beta chain) sequence along with its context. The sample originates from a study of blood T cell repertoires in COVID-19. The protocol was immunoSEQ multiplex PCR, while the TCRdb copy is restricted to in-frame clones and leaves out a portion. The sample includes under 300,000 clones, about four fifths of them seen just once. This CDR3 contains 18 residues. Trimming left V 3 bases short and J 2 bases short, with 23 bases between. Germline CDR1 reads SGHTA; CDR2 reads FQGTGA. The V and J genes are TRBV7-3 and TRBJ2-7; D perhaps matches TRBD1 (6 bases). The clonotype originates from a woman aged 80 or over with acute or convalescent COVID-19. The specimen was peripheral blood. Here the CDR3 DNA reads TGTGCCAGCAGCTTCACCCCAGGGGAGTACCCATCCCCCTACGAGCAGTACTTC. Its protein product is CASSFTPGEYPSPYEQYF.